The 16 T cell receptor beta chains in this list originate from one sample, sequenced in a study of blood T cell repertoires in COVID-19. Some clones are missing from TCRdb's copy, which holds only in-frame ones; the method was immunoSEQ multiplex PCR. Of tens of thousands of clones in the sample, around 89% were seen once. Specimen: peripheral blood. The receptors stem from a human donor in a cohort sampled during active COVID-19.

The chain couples TRBV4-2 to TRBJ2-1; 14 nucleotides line up with TRBD2. Per germline, CDR1 LGHNA and CDR2 YNFKEQ. CDR3 size: 18 residues. J lost 1 base, V lost 4 bases, and 6 bases had no gene match. The CDR3 DNA sequence: TGTGCCAGCAGCCCCGGGACTAGCGGGGGCCTATCCTACAATGAGCAGTTCTTC. It yields the protein CASSPGTSGGLSYNEQFF.

V is TRBV11-2 and J is TRBJ2-7, with TRBD2 matching over 13 bases. Germline assignment: CDR1 SGHAT and CDR2 FQNNGV. The CDR3 length is 16 residues. V trimming: 5 bases; J trimming: 3 bases; junction bases outside the gene matches: 7. CDR3 in DNA: TGTGCCAGCAGCATTACCCGGACTAGCGGGGGCTACGAGCAGTACTTC. The encoded protein is CASSITRTSGGYEQYF.

This chain connects TRBV18 to TRBJ2-7; D is perhaps TRBD1 (5 bases). Germline V lookup: CDR1 KGHSH, CDR2 LQKENI. CDR3 length: 16 residues. V was shortened by 0 bases and J by 7 bases, with 19 bases between the two germline ends. CDR3 DNA: TGTGCCAGCTCACCACCGAGTCTTCAGGGCTACGGGGAGCAGTACTTC. Protein: CASSPPSLQGYGEQYF.

The chain carries TRBV4-1 and TRBJ2-7, with a weak D call TRBD1 (5 bases). This CDR3 comprises 14 residues. V was cut by 0 bases and J by 4 bases, with 10 bases left in between. Germline CDR1 and CDR2: MGHRA and YSYEKL. CDR3 DNA sequence: TGCGCCAGCAGCCAAGATAGGGGCCGGTACGAGCAGTACTTC. Protein: CASSQDRGRYEQYF.

The gene calls are TRBV5-4 and TRBJ2-5; the match to TRBD2 covers 8 bases. The CDR3 is made up of 15 amino acids. Germline V gene sequence: CDR1 SGHNT, CDR2 YYREEE (reference sequence). V lost 6 bases to trimming and J lost 0 bases; unmatched junction nucleotides: 7. Written as DNA, the CDR3 is TGTGCCAGCATGCGGGGGGCCGAGTACCAAGAGACCCAGTACTTC. It yields the protein CASMRGAEYQETQYF.

This clone was recorded a few times. The chain links TRBV6-5 to TRBJ1-6; D might be TRBD1 (5 bases). The V gene lost 7 bases and the J gene lost 6 bases, with 16 bases spanning the gap. CDR1 is MNHEY and CDR2 is SVGAGI in the germline V gene. The CDR3 runs 15 residues. Here the CDR3 reads CASIGRGMSNSPLHF. In DNA, the CDR3 is TGTGCCAGCATCGGGAGGGGAATGTCTAATTCACCCCTCCACTTT.

V is TRBV6-4 and J is TRBJ1-6; D gene ambiguous. The V gene lost 6 bases and the J gene lost 8 bases, with 11 bases spanning the gap. The CDR3 is 13 amino acids. The germline V gene encodes CDR1 MRHNA and CDR2 SNTAGT. The CDR3 protein is CASSLREDSPLHF. The DNA for the CDR3 is TGTGCCAGCAGCCTCCGGGAGGATTCACCCCTCCACTTT.

The chain couples TRBV12-3 or TRBV12-4 to TRBJ2-1; 7 positions match TRBD1. The CDR3 extends over 13 amino acids. V shed 8 bases, J shed 6 bases, and the junction held 7 bases outside the gene matches. The CDR3 spells CASVGDSVNEQFF. As DNA, the CDR3 is TGTGCCAGCGTTGGGGACAGCGTCAATGAGCAGTTCTTC.

The rearrangement links TRBV7-3 to TRBJ2-1; 7 positions agree with TRBD2. CDR3 length equals 15 residues. The V gene end was trimmed by 4 bases and the J gene end by 6 bases; junction bases not matched to a gene: 9. The V gene's germline CDR1 is SGHTA and CDR2 FQGTGA. The CDR3 region has the DNA TGTGCCAGCAGCTACCGGGGGGACTCCCGCAATGAGCAGTTCTTC. Protein sequence: CASSYRGDSRNEQFF.

The rearrangement joins TRBV5-1 to TRBJ2-6, with 11 nucleotides matching TRBD2. The CDR3 is 18 amino acids. CDR1 SGHRS and CDR2 YFSETQ come from the germline V gene. With V trimmed by 0 bases and J by 2 bases, 4 bases remained unmatched. The CDR3: CASSLALAGGAGANVLTF. The CDR3 coding sequence is TGCGCCAGCAGCTTGGCCCTAGCGGGGGGAGCTGGGGCCAACGTCCTGACTTTC.

CDR3 sequence: CASSQTGVSEAFF. CDR3 sequence (DNA): TGTGCCAGCTCTCAAACAGGGGTCTCTGAAGCTTTCTTT. J is TRBJ1-1 and V is TRBV18; 7 bases match TRBD1. V shed 6 bases, J shed 6 bases, and the junction held 7 bases outside the gene matches. Germline-derived CDR1 and CDR2 are KGHSH and LQKENI. The CDR3 contains 13 residues.

The chain joins TRBV13 to TRBJ2-1; the match to TRBD1 covers 8 bases. This CDR3 region has 15 residues. Germline V gene sequence: CDR1 PRHDT, CDR2 FYEKMQ (reference sequence). V lost 5 bases to trimming and J lost 4 bases; unmatched junction nucleotides: 7. In DNA form, the CDR3 reads TGTGCCAGCAGCCTACGGACAGGGCCTTACAATGAGCAGTTCTTC. Translated, it gives CASSLRTGPYNEQFF.

This rearrangement joins TRBV7-2 to TRBJ2-5, with D possibly matching TRBD1 (5 bases). The CDR3 is 14 residues long. V lost 3 bases and J lost 0, with 8 bases in between. Germline V lookup: CDR1 SGHTA, CDR2 FQGNSA. The CDR3 nucleotides read TGTGCCAGCAGCTTGGCAGGGTACCAAGAGACCCAGTACTTC. Its protein is CASSLAGYQETQYF.

This chain connects TRBV7-9 to TRBJ2-7; a possible D gene is TRBD1 (6 bases). V was pared by 5 bases and J by 2 bases, with 16 bases between. This CDR3 has 15 amino acids. From germline, CDR1 is SEHNR and CDR2 FQNEAQ (reference sequence). CDR3 DNA: TGTGCCAGCAGCGTTAGCAGGGGCGCGACCTACGAGCAGTACTTC. It translates to CASSVSRGATYEQYF.

This sequence joins TRBV2 and TRBJ2-1; D might be TRBD1 (5 bases). The germline V gene encodes CDR1 SNHLY and CDR2 FYNNEI. This CDR3 is built from 13 residues. Trimming pared 2 bases from V and 7 bases from J, leaving 9 bases between. CDR3 in DNA: TGTGCCAGCAGTGAATATGGGGCGAATGAGCAGTTCTTC. It yields the protein CASSEYGANEQFF. Full variable domain (rest looked up from reference TRBV2 and TRBJ2-1): EPEVTQTPSHQVTQMGQEVILRCVPISNHLYFYWYRQILGQKVEFLVSFYNNEISEKSEIFDDQFSVERPDGSNFTLKIRSTKLEDSAMYFCASSEYGANEQFFGPGTRLTVL.

This sequence joins TRBV28 and TRBJ1-2, with D possibly TRBD1 on 6 matching bases. CDR3 length equals 13 residues. Looked up from germline, CDR1 is MDHEN and CDR2 is SYDVKM. Trimming took 6 bases from V and 5 from J, leaving 13 bases between them. CDR3 coding DNA: TGTGCCAGCAGGGAGACAGGAATTTATGGCTACACCTTC. This codes for CASRETGIYGYTF.